A selection of T cell receptor beta chains follows, all from one sample in a study of cytomegalovirus exposure and HLA in healthy donors. TCRdb keeps only in-frame clones here, not all; method: immunoSEQ multiplex PCR. The sample lists 200,000 or so clones, approximately 80% occurring once. Sequenced material: PBMCs. The receptors were sampled from a girl aged 10 to 17 in good health and CMV-seronegative. The CDR3 runs from the conserved cysteine through the conserved F or W. A D gene is named only where the DNA matches it firmly. A clone size is listed for some rows: how often the clone was seen (once, few, many), or a class if it is expanded.

clone size,J gene,D gene,V gene,CDR3 DNA,CDR3 protein
.,TRBJ2-5,TRBD1,TRBV7-2,TGTGCCAGCAGCTTTTACAGGGGAGAGACCCAGTACTTC,CASSFYRGETQYF
.,TRBJ1-1,.,TRBV28,TGTGCCAGCAGCCATCGGGAGTCTCGGGGCACTGAAGCTTTCTTT,CASSHRESRGTEAFF
.,TRBJ2-7,.,TRBV5-4,TGTGCCAGCAGGGTGGGGAGCTCCTCATACGAGCAGTACTTC,CASRVGSSSYEQYF
.,TRBJ2-1,.,TRBV7-2,TGTGCCAGCAGCCTCGGACAGATTACCTACAATGAGCAGTTCTTC,CASSLGQITYNEQFF
.,TRBJ2-1,TRBD1,TRBV7-9,TGTGCCAGCAGCTCACAGGGGCCTGACAATGAGCAGTTCTTC,CASSSQGPDNEQFF
.,TRBJ2-7,.,TRBV2,TGTGCCAGCGGAAATGCGGACATCGGGTCCTACGAGCAGTACTTC,CASGNADIGSYEQYF
.,TRBJ1-6,TRBD1,TRBV19,TGTGCCAGTAGGAGACAGGGGGCAGGAGGCTCACCCCTCCACTTT,CASRRQGAGGSPLHF
.,TRBJ2-5,TRBD1,TRBV29-1,TGCAGCGTCCGGGGACAGGGGATGAGGGAGCAGTACTTC,CSVRGQGMREQYF
.,TRBJ2-2,.,TRBV2,TGTGCCAGCAAGGGGACACACAACACCGGGGAGCTGTTTTTT,CASKGTHNTGELFF
.,TRBJ1-2,.,TRBV5-6,TGTGCCAGCAGCTTGGACGGGGGAGGGTATGGCTACACCTTC,CASSLDGGGYGYTF
.,TRBJ1-1,.,TRBV20-1,TGCAGTGCGCCCGACGGGTTGGCTGCAGCCTTT,CSAPDGLAAAF
.,TRBJ2-1,.,TRBV9,TGTGCCAGCAGCGTAAACAGGACCACCTTTGATGAGCAGTTCTTC,CASSVNRTTFDEQFF
.,TRBJ2-5,.,TRBV6-1,TGTGCCAGCAGGGACGGACAGCGAGAGGCCCAGTACTTC,CASRDGQREAQYF
few,TRBJ1-1,TRBD1,TRBV27,TGTGCCAGCAGTTTAACTGGGACAGTGAACACTGAAGCTTTCTTT,CASSLTGTVNTEAFF
.,TRBJ2-7,.,TRBV4-2,TGTGCCAGCAGCCAATCTGGAGCAGGGGCCGCAGCGAGTTACTCCTACGAGCAGTACTTC,CASSQSGAGAAASYSYEQYF
.,TRBJ2-5,TRBD2,TRBV28,TGTGCCAGCAGTTTATGGGGCACTAGCGGGAGCCTCCAAGAGACCCAGTACTTC,CASSLWGTSGSLQETQYF
.,TRBJ2-5,TRBD2,TRBV9,TGTGCCAGCAGCGTAATCGGGGGGGAGACCCAGTACTTC,CASSVIGGETQYF
.,TRBJ2-1,.,TRBV7-2,TGTGCCAGCAGCTTAACGGCCTACAATGAGCAGTTCTTC,CASSLTAYNEQFF
.,TRBJ1-5,TRBD1,TRBV6-1,TGTGCCAGCAGAGGACAGGGGGATCAGCCCCAGCATTTT,CASRGQGDQPQHF
.,TRBJ1-3,TRBD1,TRBV15,TGTGCCACCAGCAGAGATGTAACAGGGAGAACAGGGGTCATATATTTT,CATSRDVTGRTGVIYF
.,TRBJ2-6,.,TRBV28,TGTGCCAGCAGTTTTGAGGGTGCAGGGGCCAACGTCCTGACTTTC,CASSFEGAGANVLTF
.,TRBJ1-1,.,TRBV28,TGTGCCAGCAGCCCAGCACCGGGACTCACTGAAGCTTTCTTT,CASSPAPGLTEAFF
.,TRBJ2-5,TRBD2,TRBV15,TGTGCCACCAGCAGAGATGGGGAAGCGGGGAGCCAAGAGACCCAGTACTTC,CATSRDGEAGSQETQYF
.,TRBJ2-2,TRBD2,TRBV5-1,TGCGCCAGCAGCTTGGGATTTGGGTCTAGCGGGAGGACTGTCACCGGGGAGCTGTTTTTT,CASSLGFGSSGRTVTGELFF
.,TRBJ2-1,TRBD2,TRBV5-1,TGCGCCAGCAGCTTGGTGGGGACTAGCAGTTACAATGAGCAGTTCTTC,CASSLVGTSSYNEQFF
.,TRBJ1-6,.,TRBV28,TGTGCCAGCAGTGAAATTGGGGAATCGGGATCACCCCTCCACTTT,CASSEIGESGSPLHF
.,TRBJ2-1,TRBD2,TRBV11-2,TGTGCCAGCAGCTCCAAGGGACTAGCGGGGGGCAGGGAGCAGTTCTTC,CASSSKGLAGGREQFF
.,TRBJ2-1,.,TRBV11-3,TGTGCCAGCAGCTTAGCAGGGGTAGGTTACAATGAGCAGTTCTTC,CASSLAGVGYNEQFF
few,TRBJ1-6,.,TRBV28,TGTGCCAGCAGGTTGGTCAGGGAGGGAGGGAATAATTCACCCCTCCACTTT,CASRLVREGGNNSPLHF
.,TRBJ1-4,.,TRBV27,TGTGCCAGCAGTTTCCCCGGTGAAAAACTGTTTTTT,CASSFPGEKLFF
once,TRBJ1-2,TRBD1,TRBV19,TGTGCCAGTAGTACCCCGGGACAGGGGCCCGGCTACACCTTC,CASSTPGQGPGYTF
once,TRBJ2-2,.,TRBV15,TGTGCCACCAGCAGAGATCCCCCTCCAACGGGGGACGGGGAGCTGTTTTTT,CATSRDPPPTGDGELFF
.,TRBJ2-1,.,TRBV19,TGTGCCAGTAGTATGGCCAGGATCGTCCGCTACAATGAGCAGTTCTTC,CASSMARIVRYNEQFF
.,TRBJ1-2,.,TRBV6-6,TGTGCCAGCAGTTACTCGACAATCGGCTATGGCTACACCTTC,CASSYSTIGYGYTF
.,TRBJ1-1,.,TRBV29-1,TGCAGCGTTGGGGAGGTCACTGAAGCTTTCTTT,CSVGEVTEAFF
.,TRBJ1-1,TRBD1,TRBV28,TGTGCCAGCAGTCGGGGGGACAGGGGCACTGAAGCTTTCTTT,CASSRGDRGTEAFF
.,TRBJ1-5,.,TRBV10-3,TGTGCCACATTAGGGGGAACCGGTCAGCCCCAGCATTTT,CATLGGTGQPQHF
.,TRBJ2-3,TRBD2,TRBV13,TGTGCCAGCAGCCACAGGACTAGCGGGAGTCGTACAGATACGCAGTATTTT,CASSHRTSGSRTDTQYF
.,TRBJ2-7,TRBD1,TRBV2,TGTGCCAGCAGTGGACAGGGACGACTATCCTACGAGCAGTACTTC,CASSGQGRLSYEQYF
.,TRBJ2-7,.,TRBV18,TGTGCCAGCTCACCAGGGGCGGAGCAGTACTTC,CASSPGAEQYF
.,TRBJ1-1,TRBD1,TRBV18,TGTGCCAGCTCACCCCCGGGACAGGAGATGAACACTGAAGCTTTCTTT,CASSPPGQEMNTEAFF
.,TRBJ2-1,TRBD1,TRBV5-1,TGCGCCAGCACCTCCGGGACAGGAGTCACCAATGAGCAGTTCTTC,CASTSGTGVTNEQFF
.,TRBJ1-5,TRBD1,TRBV27,TGTGCCAGCAGTTGGGGACAGGGAAGCAATCAGCCCCAGCATTTT,CASSWGQGSNQPQHF
.,TRBJ2-1,.,TRBV11-2,TGTGCCAGCAGCTGGACAGAGGGGAGCTCCTACAATGAGCAGTTCTTC,CASSWTEGSSYNEQFF
.,TRBJ2-3,TRBD1,TRBV6-1,TGTGCCAGCAGTGTCGACAGGGTCACAGATACGCAGTATTTT,CASSVDRVTDTQYF
.,TRBJ2-1,TRBD1,TRBV30,TGTGCCTGGAACAGTATTACCGTGGGGACAGGGGGCTCTTACAATGAGCAGTTCTTC,CAWNSITVGTGGSYNEQFF